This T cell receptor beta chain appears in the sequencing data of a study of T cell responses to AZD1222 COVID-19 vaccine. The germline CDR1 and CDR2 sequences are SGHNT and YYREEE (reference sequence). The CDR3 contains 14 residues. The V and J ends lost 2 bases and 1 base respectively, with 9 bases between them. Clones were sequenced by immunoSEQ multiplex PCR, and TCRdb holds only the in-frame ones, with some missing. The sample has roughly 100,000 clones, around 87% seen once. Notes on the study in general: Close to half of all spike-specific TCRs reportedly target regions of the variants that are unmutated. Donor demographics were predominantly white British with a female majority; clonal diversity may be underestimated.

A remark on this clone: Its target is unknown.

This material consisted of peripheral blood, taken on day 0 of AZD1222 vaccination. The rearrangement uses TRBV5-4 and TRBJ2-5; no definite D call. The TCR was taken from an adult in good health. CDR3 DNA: TGTGCCAGCAGCTTAGGAAGAGGCCAAGAGACCCAGTACTTC. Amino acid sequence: CASSLGRGQETQYF.